The 17 T cell receptor beta chains below come from one sample, sequenced in a study of blood T cell repertoires in COVID-19. Here immunoSEQ multiplex PCR was the method, and the copy in TCRdb shows in-frame clones only, minus some. The table records 200,000 to 250,000 clones, about 85% of them present only once. The sequenced sample consisted of peripheral blood. These receptors came from a woman between 18 and 30 years old who had recovered from COVID-19.

This clone was counted only a few times. V usage is TRBV7-3 and J usage is TRBJ2-5, with D possibly being TRBD1 (6 bases). Between the trimmed V and J ends, which lost 5 bases and 2 bases, there was a span of 9 bases. The CDR3 spans 13 residues. Looked up from germline, CDR1 is SGHTA and CDR2 is FQGTGA. Written as DNA, the CDR3 is TGTGCCAGCAGCCGGGACATACAAGAGACCCAGTACTTC. Translation gives CASSRDIQETQYF.

This sequence joins TRBV6-5 and TRBJ1-5; no definite D call. The V gene lost 0 bases and the J gene lost 2 bases, with 8 bases spanning the gap. CDR1 is MNHEY and CDR2 is SVGAGI in the germline V gene. The CDR3 covers 15 residues. This chain's CDR3 is CASSYSEGGNQPQHF. The CDR3 DNA is TGTGCCAGCAGTTACTCTGAGGGAGGCAATCAGCCCCAGCATTTT.

The CDR3 DNA is TGCGCCAGCAGCCAAATGGGACTAGAATTTAACAATGAGCAGTTCTTC. This sequence encodes CASSQMGLEFNNEQFF. This chain connects TRBV4-1 to TRBJ2-1; TRBD2 matches at 8 bases. The CDR3 is 16 residues long. The ends lost 2 bases at V and 5 bases at J; junction bases unmatched: 8. Germline V gene lookup returns CDR1 MGHRA and CDR2 YSYEKL.

J is TRBJ1-4 and V is TRBV4-3, with D unresolved. In germline, CDR1 is LGHNA, CDR2 YSLEER. This CDR3 spans 16 amino acids. The germline V and J ends were trimmed by 0 bases and 12 bases, with 20 bases remaining between them. The CDR3 loop reads CASSQDSSVVGGELFF. The CDR3 bases are TGCGCCAGCAGCCAAGATTCCTCTGTGGTAGGCGGGGAACTGTTTTTT.

V usage is TRBV6-5 and J usage is TRBJ2-7; TRBD1 might be the D (5 bases). V lost 8 bases, J lost 3 bases, and 14 bases lay in between. The germline gives CDR1 MNHEY, CDR2 SVGAGI. This CDR3 has 13 amino acids. CDR3 coding DNA: TGTGCCAGCGACCAATGGGGCAACTACGAGCAGTACTTC. Protein: CASDQWGNYEQYF.

This chain joins TRBV7-2 and TRBJ1-1, with 7 bases matching TRBD1. This CDR3 region has 14 residues. Germline V gene sequence: CDR1 SGHTA, CDR2 FQGNSA. V was pared by 4 bases and J by 0 bases, with 2 bases of the junction left unmatched. For the CDR3, the DNA is TGTGCCAGCAGCTCGGGACAGATGAACACTGAAGCTTTCTTT. This gives the protein CASSSGQMNTEAFF.

The rearrangement joins TRBV30 to TRBJ1-4; D gene unclear. Germline loops: CDR1 GTSNPN, CDR2 SVGIG (reference sequence). Trimming cost V 3 bases and J 13 bases, with 15 bases left between them. The CDR3 loop spans 12 amino acids. The DNA of the CDR3 is TGTGCCTGGAGCCCGACCGGGAATGGACTGTTTTTT. Amino acids: CAWSPTGNGLFF.

V gene TRBV6-2 or TRBV6-3 combines with J gene TRBJ2-7, with 11 positions matching TRBD2. V lost 2 bases and J lost 7; bases outside the gene matches: 10. The CDR3 has 16 residues. Germline V gives CDR1 MNHEY, CDR2 SVGEGT. CDR3 residues: CASSYRGRLAGTEQYF. CDR3 nucleotide sequence: TGTGCCAGCAGTTACCGGGGGAGACTAGCGGGAACGGAGCAGTACTTC.

The V and J genes are TRBV7-3 and TRBJ2-1, with 7 nucleotides matching TRBD1. V lost 1 base and J lost 4; bases outside the gene matches: 4. This CDR3 contains 15 residues. From germline, CDR1 is SGHTA and CDR2 FQGTGA. CDR3 sequence reads: CASSLNRGQYNEQFF. The CDR3 region has the DNA TGTGCCAGCAGCTTAAATAGGGGACAGTACAATGAGCAGTTCTTC.

The chain uses TRBV19 and TRBJ1-1; maybe TRBD1 (6 bases). CDR1 and CDR2 (germline): LNHDA, SQIVND (reference sequence). V lost 3 bases and J lost 5, with 13 bases in between. This CDR3 contains 14 residues. CDR3 in DNA: TGTGCCAGTAGTATGACTCCCACAGGGACTGAAGCTTTCTTT. As protein: CASSMTPTGTEAFF.

This clone was observed once. V is TRBV27 and J is TRBJ2-7; 10 positions agree with TRBD2. The CDR3 has 15 residues. Per germline, CDR1 MNHEY and CDR2 SMNVEV (reference sequence). J gave up 3 bases and V 2 bases, and 4 bases lay outside the gene matches. CDR3 amino acids: CASSLGTSANYEQYF. As DNA, the CDR3 is TGTGCCAGCAGTTTAGGGACTAGCGCCAACTACGAGCAGTACTTC.

V is TRBV7-9 and J is TRBJ2-7; 8 bases are shared with TRBD1. V shed 5 bases, J shed 3 bases, and the junction held 9 bases outside the gene matches. CDR1 and CDR2 (germline): SEHNR, FQNEAQ (reference sequence). There are 15 residues in the CDR3. The CDR3 nucleotides read TGTGCCAGCAGCCCACGACAGGGGATTCTCTACGAGCAGTACTTC. It yields the protein CASSPRQGILYEQYF. Looking up the rest from reference TRBV7-9 and TRBJ2-7 gives the full variable domain: DTGVSQNPRHKITKRGQNVTFRCDPISEHNRLYWYRQTLGQGPEFLTYFQNEAQLEKSRLLSDRFSAERPKGSFSTLEIQRTEQGDSAMYLCASSPRQGILYEQYFGPGTRLTVT.

This chain uses TRBV30 with TRBJ2-1; D is perhaps TRBD2 (6 bases). Deletions cut 2 bases from V and 4 bases from J, with 12 bases between. CDR3 length: 14 amino acids. CDR1 is GTSNPN, CDR2 SVGIG, per germline (reference sequence). The CDR3 DNA follows: TGTGCCTGGAGTTCTGGCGGGGTGTACAATGAGCAGTTCTTC. Its translation is CAWSSGGVYNEQFF.

The CDR3 nucleotides are TGTGCCAGTAGACTCGACGGGACAGGCCTCTCCTACGAGCAGTACTTC. It specifies CASRLDGTGLSYEQYF. This sequence joins TRBV19 and TRBJ2-7, with TRBD1 matching over 8 bases. Looked up from germline, CDR1 is LNHDA and CDR2 is SQIVND (reference sequence). The trim removed 6 bases at V and 0 bases at J, leaving 10 bases unmatched. The CDR3 sequence is 16 residues long.

V and J are TRBV7-3 and TRBJ2-1; D may be TRBD2 (5 bases). This CDR3 is 16 amino acids long. The germline V gene has CDR1 SGHTA and CDR2 FQGTGA. V lost 0 bases, J lost 2 bases, and 11 bases lay in between. CDR3 DNA: TGTGCCAGCAGCTTAACGTGGACTGCTGCCTACAATGAGCAGTTCTTC. Amino acids: CASSLTWTAAYNEQFF.

V usage is TRBV19 and J usage is TRBJ2-1, with TRBD2 identical over 10 bases. CDR3 length: 15 amino acids. Per germline, CDR1 LNHDA and CDR2 SQIVND (reference sequence). Trimming took 9 bases from V and 3 from J; bases not matched to a gene: 8. The CDR3 DNA follows: TGTGCCAGCACACCAGCGGGAGGGCGCTACAATGAGCAGTTCTTC. Its protein product is CASTPAGGRYNEQFF.

This chain uses TRBV6-4 with TRBJ2-7; 10 bases align to TRBD1. Germline trimming cut 6 bases from V and 7 bases from J; bases unmatched to any gene: 18. The CDR3 is made up of 17 amino acids. Germline loops: CDR1 MRHNA, CDR2 SNTAGT. CDR3: CASSILSSGTGEREQYF. CDR3 nucleotide sequence: TGTGCCAGCAGCATCCTCTCCTCCGGGACAGGGGAGAGAGAGCAGTACTTC.